Each of the 3 T cell receptor beta chains below was sequenced from the same sample in a study of blood T cell repertoires in COVID-19. The method was immunoSEQ multiplex PCR; TCRdb's version includes in-frame clones alone and lacks a portion of them. The table has around 200,000 clones, 80% to 90% seen once. Source material: peripheral blood. The receptors here all came from a man aged 30 to 45 with active or convalescent COVID-19.

This clone was detected a few times. This chain connects TRBV4-1 to TRBJ2-6, with D possibly matching TRBD1 (6 bases). V gave up 0 bases and J gave up 2 bases, with 11 bases separating them. The germline V gene has CDR1 MGHRA and CDR2 YSYEKL. The CDR3 loop spans 17 amino acids. CDR3 in amino acids: CASSQDTGTAGANVLTF. The CDR3 nucleotides are TGCGCCAGCAGCCAAGATACAGGGACCGCTGGGGCCAACGTCCTGACTTTC.

The chain employs TRBV19 and TRBJ2-1; 8 nucleotides agree with TRBD2. The germline CDR1 and CDR2 sequences are LNHDA and SQIVND (reference sequence). The V gene end was trimmed by 3 bases and the J gene end by 5 bases; junction bases not matched to a gene: 6. The length of the CDR3 is 15 residues. CDR3 in DNA: TGTGCCAGTAGTATGTTAGCGGGGAAACACAATGAGCAGTTCTTC. Its protein product is CASSMLAGKHNEQFF.

This sequence joins TRBV5-1 and TRBJ1-1; D is possibly TRBD1 (6 bases). Germline V gene data show CDR1 as SGHRS and CDR2 as YFSETQ. The CDR3 consists of 19 residues. V was pared by 2 bases and J by 7 bases, with 30 bases between. The CDR3 coding sequence is TGCGCCAGCAGCTTACGCCCTTTTAGTGGTCTCCGGGACAAAGATGAAGCTTTCTTT. It translates to CASSLRPFSGLRDKDEAFF. The full variable domain, with the rest looked up from reference TRBV5-1 and TRBJ1-1, is KAGVTQTPRYLIKTRGQQVTLSCSPISGHRSVSWYQQTPGQGLQFLFEYFSETQRNKGNFPGRFSGRQFSNSRSEMNVSTLELGDSALYLCASSLRPFSGLRDKDEAFFGQGTRLTVV.